The clone carrying this T cell receptor (beta chain) was counted once. The source of the sample is a study of technical replicates of blood from a handful of donors. Sequenced by immunoSEQ multiplex PCR; TCRdb stores in-frame clones only, minus some. The sample lists tens of thousands of clones, 80% to 90% occurring once. Sequences were obtained from PBMCs. This sequence originates from a human donor in good health. Some clones in this sample may be carry-over from other donors' samples.

For the CDR3, the DNA is TGTGCCAGCAGTGACATGACAAGACGGCTGGGCTACACCTTC. Residues: CASSDMTRRLGYTF. This rearrangement joins TRBV6-1 to TRBJ1-2; D gene ambiguous. Trimming left V 3 bases short and J 8 bases short, with 16 bases between. The germline V gene encodes CDR1 MNHNS and CDR2 SASEGT. This CDR3 is built from 14 residues.